Following are 20 T cell receptor beta chains from one sample sequenced in a study of Graves' ophthalmopathy and Graves' hyperthyroidism. The study amplified TCR beta CDR3 regions using RNA transcripts. HTBI primers were employed in first-round RT-PCR, then a second-round multiplex PCR followed. Each CDR3 protein is one row after TCRdb ran MiXCR on the multiplex PCR reads. The sample has about 220,000 distinct CDR3 sequences; roughly 21% are singletons. The specimen sequenced was peripheral blood. These receptors all stem from a woman aged 45-60 years with Graves' ophthalmopathy.

In this sample, this clonotype turned up many times. J is TRBJ1-2 and V is TRBV30, with TRBD1 as a possible D gene (6 bases). The V gene's germline CDR1 is GTSNPN and CDR2 SVGIG (reference sequence). V was clipped by 0 bases and J by 7 bases, with 6 bases between them. The CDR3 is 11 residues long. The CDR3 DNA follows: TGTGCCTGGAGTGTACAGGGTGGCTACACCTTC. Translation gives CAWSVQGGYTF. The complete variable domain, with remaining parts taken from reference TRBV30 and TRBJ1-2, reads SQTIHQWPATLVQPVGSPLSLECTVEGTSNPNLYWYRQAAGRGLQLLFYSVGIGQISSEVPQNLSASRPQDRQFILSSKKLLLSDSGFYLCAWSVQGGYTFGSGTRLTVV.

This clonotype was observed a handful of times. The V and J genes are TRBV4-1 and TRBJ2-7, with TRBD2 identical over 11 bases. The V segment lost 2 bases and the J segment 0 bases; nucleotides outside the gene matches: 6. Germline CDR1 and CDR2: MGHRA and YSYEKL. CDR3 size: 17 residues. In DNA, the CDR3 is TGCGCCAGCAGCCAACCCGGGACTAGCGGAAACTCCTACGAGCAGTACTTC. This encodes CASSQPGTSGNSYEQYF.

The chain couples TRBV7-2 to TRBJ1-2; D gene ambiguous. Germline values: CDR1 SGHTA, CDR2 FQGNSA. Trimming took off 3 bases at V and 8 bases at J, with 13 bases between the two ends. The CDR3 runs 13 residues. Here the CDR3 DNA reads TGTGCCAGCAGCTTCAGCCGGGTACGGGGCTACACCTTC. It codes for CASSFSRVRGYTF.

At least ten counts were recorded for this clonotype. This chain links TRBV4-1 with TRBJ2-7, with D possibly matching TRBD2 (5 bases). V lost 3 bases and J lost 4, with 10 bases in between. Germline V gene data show CDR1 as MGHRA and CDR2 as YSYEKL. The CDR3 is 13 residues long. The CDR3 here is CASSQDRGYEQYF. The CDR3 coding sequence is TGCGCCAGCAGCCAGGATCGGGGTTACGAGCAGTACTTC.

The table lists this clonotype with many counts. V and J are TRBV6-5 and TRBJ1-2; 8 bases match TRBD1. In germline, CDR1 is MNHEY, CDR2 SVGAGI. V lost 8 bases and J lost 7; bases outside the gene matches: 9. The CDR3 is 13 residues long. The CDR3 loop reads CASGRDRLSGYTF. In nucleotides, the CDR3 is TGTGCCAGCGGTAGGGACAGGCTCTCTGGCTACACCTTC.

This clonotype was seen at least ten times. This chain uses TRBV11-2 with TRBJ2-7; the match to TRBD2 covers 11 bases. Germline CDR1 SGHAT, CDR2 FQNNGV. CDR3 length: 14 residues. V was clipped by 5 bases and J by 5 bases; unmatched bases: 5. CDR3 loop: CASSQTSGIHEQYF. The CDR3 DNA follows: TGTGCCAGCAGCCAGACTAGCGGGATCCACGAGCAGTACTTC.

V usage is TRBV6-5 and J usage is TRBJ2-4; 9 bases are shared with TRBD1. Unmatched junction bases numbered 7, after V lost 0 bases and J lost 4 bases. Germline V CDR1 and CDR2: MNHEY, SVGAGI. The CDR3 totals 17 residues. This chain's CDR3 is CASSYSSTGTGKNIQYF. The CDR3 nucleotides read TGTGCCAGCAGTTACTCCTCGACCGGGACAGGGAAAAACATTCAGTACTTC.

V usage is TRBV12-3 or TRBV12-4 and J usage is TRBJ2-5, with D possibly TRBD2 on 6 matching bases. The CDR3 has 15 amino acids. Trimming removed 5 bases at V and 2 bases at J, with 15 bases between. CDR3 sequence reads: CASSPQLARQETQYF. CDR3 coding DNA: TGTGCCAGCAGTCCTCAACTAGCTCGACAAGAGACCCAGTACTTC.

V and J are TRBV20-1 and TRBJ1-5; TRBD1 matches at 7 bases. Germline loops: CDR1 DFQATT, CDR2 SNEGSKA (reference sequence). This CDR3 region has 16 residues. CDR3 coding DNA: TGCAGGGTGACACCTGGGACAGACCCAAGGAATCAGCCCCAGCATTTT. It specifies CRVTPGTDPRNQPQHF.

This clonotype was seen repeatedly, ten times or more. This chain uses TRBV2 with TRBJ1-6; 7 nucleotides line up with TRBD1. Germline V gives CDR1 SNHLY, CDR2 FYNNEI. The V gene end was trimmed by 10 bases and the J gene end by 4 bases; junction bases not matched to a gene: 4. This CDR3 contains 13 residues. The CDR3 DNA follows: TGTGCCACCGAGGGACAGTATAATTCACCCCTCCACTTT. This sequence encodes CATEGQYNSPLHF.

This clonotype appeared many times. In nucleotides, the CDR3 is TGCAGCGTTGAAGTCGACGGCTCCTACGAGCAGTACTTC. It is translated as CSVEVDGSYEQYF. This chain uses TRBV29-1 with TRBJ2-7; no definite D call. The CDR3 length is 13 residues. V was clipped by 1 base and J by 0 bases, with 7 bases between them. Per germline, CDR1 SQVTM and CDR2 ANQGSEA.

J is TRBJ2-5 and V is TRBV6-5; possible D gene TRBD2, 5 bases. The CDR3 length is 16 residues. The germline V gene has CDR1 MNHEY and CDR2 SVGAGI. V was pared by 4 bases and J by 1 base, with 16 bases between. This CDR3 is CASSSPRGPLQETQYF. The CDR3 bases are TGTGCCAGCAGTTCCCCGAGAGGGCCGCTCCAAGAGACCCAGTACTTC.

The table lists this clonotype with many counts. The chain recombines TRBV29-1 with TRBJ1-2; 9 positions match TRBD1. The CDR3 loop spans 12 amino acids. With V trimmed by 4 bases and J by 6 bases, 3 bases remained unmatched. The germline gives CDR1 SQVTM, CDR2 ANQGSEA. CDR3 region: CSVAGTGNGYTF. CDR3 DNA sequence: TGCAGCGTTGCCGGGACAGGGAATGGCTACACCTTC. The variable domain in full, with the rest retrieved from reference TRBV29-1 and TRBJ1-2, is SAVISQKPSRDICQRGTSLTIQCQVDSQVTMMFWYRQQPGQSLTLIATANQGSEATYESGFVIDKFPISRPNLTFSTLTVSNMSPEDSSIYLCSVAGTGNGYTFGSGTRLTVV.

This clonotype was counted ten times or more. The V gene is TRBV28, the J gene TRBJ1-2; 8 bases are shared with TRBD1. Trimming at V came to 2 bases and at J to 7 bases, leaving 12 bases not matched to a gene. This CDR3 spans 16 amino acids. Per germline, CDR1 MDHEN and CDR2 SYDVKM. Written as DNA, the CDR3 is TGTGCCAGCAGTTTAGTCCAGGGGGCGGCTGGTGGTGGCTACACCTTC. Translation: CASSLVQGAAGGGYTF.

This clonotype was picked up many times. The chain links TRBV30 to TRBJ2-7; no clear D gene. V lost 2 bases and J 3 bases, leaving 5 bases between the germline ends. The CDR3 sequence is 11 residues long. From germline, CDR1 is GTSNPN and CDR2 SVGIG (reference sequence). The CDR3 region has the DNA TGTGCCTGGAGTACTGGCTACGAGCAGTACTTC. It encodes CAWSTGYEQYF.

The V and J genes are TRBV20-1 and TRBJ1-1; D is unclear. This CDR3 contains 10 residues. Germline V gives CDR1 DFQATT, CDR2 SNEGSKA (reference sequence). Trimming took off 3 bases at V and 11 bases at J, with 10 bases between the two ends. For the CDR3, the DNA is TGCAGTGCTAGTACCGGTGAGGCTTTCTTT. Residues: CSASTGEAFF.

This clonotype was observed many times. The chain joins TRBV12-3 or TRBV12-4 to TRBJ2-4, with TRBD2 matching over 7 bases. This CDR3 has 13 residues. Trimming at V came to 5 bases and at J to 8 bases, leaving 6 bases not matched to a gene. DNA of the CDR3: TGTGCCAGCAGTCCCGCGGGGGTGGACATTCAGTACTTC. Its translation: CASSPAGVDIQYF.

The CDR3 nucleotides read TGTGCCAGCAGCTTAGTAGGGCTAGTTGCCGAGCAGTACTTC. Translated, it gives CASSLVGLVAEQYF. The gene calls are TRBV7-9 and TRBJ2-7; D is undetermined. V was pared by 1 base and J by 6 bases, with 13 bases between. The length of the CDR3 is 14 residues. Germline V lookup: CDR1 SEHNR, CDR2 FQNEAQ (reference sequence).

The chain carries TRBV5-1 and TRBJ1-3; a possible D gene is TRBD1 (5 bases). The V end was cut by 4 bases, the J end by 6 bases, with 17 bases between. The CDR3 sequence is 15 residues long. CDR1 is SGHRS and CDR2 is YFSETQ in the germline V gene. CDR3 nucleotide sequence: TGCGCCAGCAGCGCCTCCGGGACTTTGGAAAACACCATATATTTT. The encoded protein is CASSASGTLENTIYF.

The sample holds many counts of this clonotype. The rearrangement joins TRBV28 to TRBJ1-2; D is ambiguous. Germline lookup yields CDR1 MDHEN and CDR2 SYDVKM. The CDR3 extends over 12 amino acids. Trimming took 8 bases from V and 6 from J, leaving 13 bases between them. Here the CDR3 reads CASGRGRNGYTF. CDR3 in DNA: TGTGCCAGCGGGAGAGGGAGGAATGGCTACACCTTC.